A selection of T cell receptor beta chains follows, all from one sample in a study of radiation and T cells in renal cell carcinoma. Clones were read by immunoSEQ multiplex PCR, and TCRdb kept only the in-frame ones, dropping some. The data show 22,000 or so clones, 40% to 55% seen once. The specimen comprised tumor tissue, sampled from a patient whose treatment included radiotherapy and nephrectomy. The receptors derive from a woman aged 45-59 years with renal cell carcinoma. Each CDR3 is given with its conserved first and last residue.

CASSRRDRGPLSEMNTEAFF	TRBV4-1
CASSYRPGDNEQFF	TRBV6-6
CASSLTENTGELFF	TRBV7-3
CASSFTGGSNEQFF	TRBV5-4
CASSGAYEQYF	TRBV10-2
CASSQVEAGADTQYF	TRBV4-1
CASSSPSRRGPVLNTEAFF	TRBV7-2
CATSVDSRDEQYF	TRBV15
CASSLRGSPLHF	TRBV27
CASRLAGGMQETQYF	TRBV6-6
CASSLALQGNTEAFF	TRBV13
CASSLGQGGGGYTF	TRBV14
CAYGGQFAPLHF	TRBV30
CASSSVGISPLHF	TRBV5-4
CASSDELAGIYEQYF	TRBV25-1
CASSFVRESYEQYF	TRBV7-8
CASSWAWGSNQPQHF	TRBV7-2
CATGEGFIYGYTF	TRBV2
CATFYSREANYGYTF	TRBV2
CASSLGQANYGYTF	TRBV5-6
CASSLVSGGAYNEQFF	TRBV7-2
CASSLGTNYGYTF	TRBV7-9
CASSEGQIILTFNQPQHF	TRBV6-1
CASSQVRWGADTEAFF	TRBV14
CASRGQLGTEAFF	TRBV2
CASRSWQSSPQHF	TRBV27
CASSEILSYEQYF	TRBV6-1
CASSHPGQRTGELFF	TRBV4-1
CASSPGTGISYEQYF	TRBV5-4